The 5 T cell receptor beta chains below come from one sample, sequenced in a study of vaccination and CD4 T cells after COVID-19. These receptors have no known antigen. The sample's treatment: roughly 10-day PBMC culture with coronavirus spike peptide pools or control peptides (ViraFEST assay). Oncomine TCR Beta short-read sequencing was applied to DNA from cultured CD4+ T cells. TCRdb re-derived calls from the PCR reads in MiXCR, one entry per CDR3 protein. The repertoire includes about 11,000 distinct CDR3 sequences, less than 35% of them detected once, and around a sixth sits in the top ten. This sample comprised CD4+ T cells from blood, cultured in vitro, obtained after SARS-CoV-2 vaccination. The receptor set was obtained from a human donor who had recovered from COVID-19.

This chain joins TRBV25-1 and TRBJ2-1, with 15 bases that match TRBD2. Per germline, CDR1 MGHDK and CDR2 SYGVNS. Trimming cost V 6 bases and J 1 base; bases outside gene matches: 1. The CDR3 consists of 16 residues. CDR3 residues: CASSGLAGGSYNEQFF. CDR3 coding DNA: TGTGCCAGCAGCGGACTAGCGGGGGGGTCCTACAATGAGCAGTTCTTC.

The chain joins TRBV5-1 to TRBJ1-1, with no clear D. The CDR3 spans 14 residues. Trimming shortened V by 2 bases and J by 1 base, and 9 bases separated the two germline ends. Germline loops: CDR1 SGHRS, CDR2 YFSETQ. This CDR3 is CASSFLTANTEAFF. CDR3 nucleotide sequence: TGCGCCAGCAGCTTCCTAACAGCGAACACTGAAGCTTTCTTT.

The genes are TRBV19 and TRBJ2-1, with a weak D call TRBD2 (5 bases). V was cut by 6 bases and J by 0 bases, with 21 bases left in between. Germline V gene data show CDR1 as LNHDA and CDR2 as SQIVND (reference sequence). The CDR3 totals 18 residues. The CDR3 region is CASSPTIKRRSSYNEQFF. The CDR3 coding sequence is TGTGCCAGTAGCCCTACCATAAAGCGGAGGAGCTCCTACAATGAGCAGTTCTTC.

DNA for the CDR3: TGTGCCAGCAGACAGGTCAATCAGCCCCAGCATTTT. This sequence encodes CASRQVNQPQHF. The chain has TRBV28 and TRBJ1-5; the D gene is possibly TRBD1 (5 bases). V lost 6 bases and J 3 bases, leaving 6 bases between the germline ends. CDR3 length: 12 amino acids. Germline V gene sequence: CDR1 MDHEN, CDR2 SYDVKM.

This chain joins TRBV19 and TRBJ2-2; TRBD2 agrees at 8 bases. After removal of 7 bases from V and 5 bases from J, the junction contained 9 bases not matched to a gene. The CDR3 length is 15 residues. Per the germline V gene, CDR1 is LNHDA and CDR2 is SQIVND (reference sequence). Here the CDR3 reads CASNPGVAGTGELFF. The CDR3 bases are TGTGCCAGTAACCCCGGAGTAGCGGGGACCGGGGAGCTGTTTTTT.